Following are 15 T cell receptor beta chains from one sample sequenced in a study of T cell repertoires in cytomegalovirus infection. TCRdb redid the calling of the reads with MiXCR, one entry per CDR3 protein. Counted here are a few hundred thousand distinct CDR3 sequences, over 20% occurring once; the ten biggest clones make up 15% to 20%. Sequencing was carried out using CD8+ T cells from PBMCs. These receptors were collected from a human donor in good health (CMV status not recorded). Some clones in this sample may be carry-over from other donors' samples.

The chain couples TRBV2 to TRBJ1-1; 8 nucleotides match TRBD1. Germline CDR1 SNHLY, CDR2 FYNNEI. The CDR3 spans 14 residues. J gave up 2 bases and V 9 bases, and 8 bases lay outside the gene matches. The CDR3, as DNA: TGTGCCAGTCTGCCGGGGACAGGAAACACTGAAGCTTTCTTT. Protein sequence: CASLPGTGNTEAFF.

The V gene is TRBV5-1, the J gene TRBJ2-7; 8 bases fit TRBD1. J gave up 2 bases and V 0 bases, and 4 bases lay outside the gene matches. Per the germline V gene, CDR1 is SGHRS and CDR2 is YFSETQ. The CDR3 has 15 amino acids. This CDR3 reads CASSLDGTGPYEQYF. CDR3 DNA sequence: TGCGCCAGCAGCTTGGACGGGACAGGACCCTACGAGCAGTACTTC. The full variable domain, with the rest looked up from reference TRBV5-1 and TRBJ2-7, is KAGVTQTPRYLIKTRGQQVTLSCSPISGHRSVSWYQQTPGQGLQFLFEYFSETQRNKGNFPGRFSGRQFSNSRSEMNVSTLELGDSALYLCASSLDGTGPYEQYFGPGTRLTVT.

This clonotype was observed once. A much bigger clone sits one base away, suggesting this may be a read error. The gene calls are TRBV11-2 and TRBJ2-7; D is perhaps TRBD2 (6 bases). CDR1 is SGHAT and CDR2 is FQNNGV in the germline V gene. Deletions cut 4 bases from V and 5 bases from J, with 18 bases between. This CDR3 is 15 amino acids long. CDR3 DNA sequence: TGTGCCAGCAGCTCCGACGCAGGACTAAACCACGAGCAGTACTTC. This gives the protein CASSSDAGLNHEQYF.

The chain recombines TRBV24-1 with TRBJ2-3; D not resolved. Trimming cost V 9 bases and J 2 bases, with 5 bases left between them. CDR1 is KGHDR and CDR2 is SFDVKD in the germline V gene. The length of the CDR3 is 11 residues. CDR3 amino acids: CATRDTDTQYF. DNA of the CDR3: TGTGCCACCCGAGACACAGATACGCAGTATTTT.

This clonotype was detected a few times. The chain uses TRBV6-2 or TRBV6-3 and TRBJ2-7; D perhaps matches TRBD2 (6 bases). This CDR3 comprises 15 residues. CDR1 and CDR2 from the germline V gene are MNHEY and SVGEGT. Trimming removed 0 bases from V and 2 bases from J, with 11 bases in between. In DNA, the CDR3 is TGTGCCAGCAGTTACTCGCTAGCGCCGACCTACGAGCAGTACTTC. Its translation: CASSYSLAPTYEQYF.

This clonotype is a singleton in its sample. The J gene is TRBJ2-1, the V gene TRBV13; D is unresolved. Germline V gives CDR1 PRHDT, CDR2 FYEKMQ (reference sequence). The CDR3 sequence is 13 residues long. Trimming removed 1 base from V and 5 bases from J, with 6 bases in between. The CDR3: CASSLELHNEQFF. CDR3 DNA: TGTGCCAGCAGCTTAGAGCTCCACAATGAGCAGTTCTTC.

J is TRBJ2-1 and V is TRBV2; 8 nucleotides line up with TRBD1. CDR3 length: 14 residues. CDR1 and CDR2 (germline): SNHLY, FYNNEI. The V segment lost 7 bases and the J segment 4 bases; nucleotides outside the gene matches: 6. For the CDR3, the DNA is TGTGCCAGCATGGGGACAGGCAATTACAATGAGCAGTTCTTC. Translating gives CASMGTGNYNEQFF.

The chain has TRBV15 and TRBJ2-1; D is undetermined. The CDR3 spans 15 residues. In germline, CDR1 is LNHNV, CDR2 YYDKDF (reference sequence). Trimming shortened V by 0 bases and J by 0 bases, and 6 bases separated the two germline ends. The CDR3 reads CATSREGNSYNEQFF. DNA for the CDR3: TGTGCCACCAGCAGAGAAGGCAACTCCTACAATGAGCAGTTCTTC.

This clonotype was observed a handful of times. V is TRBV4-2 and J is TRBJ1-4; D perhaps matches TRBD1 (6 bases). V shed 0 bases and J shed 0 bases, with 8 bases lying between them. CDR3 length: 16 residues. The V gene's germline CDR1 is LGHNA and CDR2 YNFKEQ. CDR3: CASSQEQGTTNEKLFF. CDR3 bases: TGTGCCAGCAGCCAAGAGCAGGGGACAACTAATGAAAAACTGTTTTTT.

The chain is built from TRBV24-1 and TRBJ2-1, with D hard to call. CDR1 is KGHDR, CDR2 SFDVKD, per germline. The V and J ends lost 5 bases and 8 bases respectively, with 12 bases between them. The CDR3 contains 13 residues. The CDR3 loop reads CATSGNPWDEQFF. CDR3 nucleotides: TGTGCCACCAGTGGGAACCCCTGGGATGAGCAGTTCTTC.

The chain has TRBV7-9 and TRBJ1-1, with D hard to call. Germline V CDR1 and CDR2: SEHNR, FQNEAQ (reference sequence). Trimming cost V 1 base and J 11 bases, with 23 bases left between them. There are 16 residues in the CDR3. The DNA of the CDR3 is TGTGCCAGCAGCTTAGTGGAGGCAGCGGAGTCGGCGGCGGCTTTCTTT. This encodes CASSLVEAAESAAAFF.

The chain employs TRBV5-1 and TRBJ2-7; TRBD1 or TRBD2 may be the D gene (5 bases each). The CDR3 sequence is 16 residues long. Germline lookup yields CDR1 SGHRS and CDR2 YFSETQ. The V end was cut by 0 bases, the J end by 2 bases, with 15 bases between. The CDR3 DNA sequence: TGCGCCAGCAGCTTGGGGACGGGACGAGAAACCTACGAGCAGTACTTC. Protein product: CASSLGTGRETYEQYF.

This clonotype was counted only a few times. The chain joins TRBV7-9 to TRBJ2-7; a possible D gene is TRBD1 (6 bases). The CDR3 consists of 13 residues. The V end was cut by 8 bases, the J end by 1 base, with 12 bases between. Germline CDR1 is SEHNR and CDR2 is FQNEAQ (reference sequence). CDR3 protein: CASAPGASYEQYF. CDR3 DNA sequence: TGTGCCAGCGCCCCAGGGGCGTCCTACGAGCAGTACTTC.

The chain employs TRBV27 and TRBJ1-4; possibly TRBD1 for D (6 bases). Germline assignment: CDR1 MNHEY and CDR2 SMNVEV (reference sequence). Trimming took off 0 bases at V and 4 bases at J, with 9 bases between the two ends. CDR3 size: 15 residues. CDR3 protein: CASSLSAGVNEKLFF. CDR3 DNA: TGTGCCAGCAGTTTATCGGCAGGGGTTAATGAAAAACTGTTTTTT. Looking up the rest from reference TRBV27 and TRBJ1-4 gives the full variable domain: EAQVTQNPRYLITVTGKKLTVTCSQNMNHEYMSWYRQDPGLGLRQIYYSMNVEVTDKGDVPEGYKVSRKEKRNFPLILESPSPNQTSLYFCASSLSAGVNEKLFFGSGTQLSVL.

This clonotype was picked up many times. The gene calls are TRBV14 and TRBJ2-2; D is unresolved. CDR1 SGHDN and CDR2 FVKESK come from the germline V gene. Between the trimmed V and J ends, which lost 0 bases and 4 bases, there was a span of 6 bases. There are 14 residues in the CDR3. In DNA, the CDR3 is TGTGCCAGCAGCCAAGAGTCACTCACCGGGGAGCTGTTTTTT. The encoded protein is CASSQESLTGELFF.